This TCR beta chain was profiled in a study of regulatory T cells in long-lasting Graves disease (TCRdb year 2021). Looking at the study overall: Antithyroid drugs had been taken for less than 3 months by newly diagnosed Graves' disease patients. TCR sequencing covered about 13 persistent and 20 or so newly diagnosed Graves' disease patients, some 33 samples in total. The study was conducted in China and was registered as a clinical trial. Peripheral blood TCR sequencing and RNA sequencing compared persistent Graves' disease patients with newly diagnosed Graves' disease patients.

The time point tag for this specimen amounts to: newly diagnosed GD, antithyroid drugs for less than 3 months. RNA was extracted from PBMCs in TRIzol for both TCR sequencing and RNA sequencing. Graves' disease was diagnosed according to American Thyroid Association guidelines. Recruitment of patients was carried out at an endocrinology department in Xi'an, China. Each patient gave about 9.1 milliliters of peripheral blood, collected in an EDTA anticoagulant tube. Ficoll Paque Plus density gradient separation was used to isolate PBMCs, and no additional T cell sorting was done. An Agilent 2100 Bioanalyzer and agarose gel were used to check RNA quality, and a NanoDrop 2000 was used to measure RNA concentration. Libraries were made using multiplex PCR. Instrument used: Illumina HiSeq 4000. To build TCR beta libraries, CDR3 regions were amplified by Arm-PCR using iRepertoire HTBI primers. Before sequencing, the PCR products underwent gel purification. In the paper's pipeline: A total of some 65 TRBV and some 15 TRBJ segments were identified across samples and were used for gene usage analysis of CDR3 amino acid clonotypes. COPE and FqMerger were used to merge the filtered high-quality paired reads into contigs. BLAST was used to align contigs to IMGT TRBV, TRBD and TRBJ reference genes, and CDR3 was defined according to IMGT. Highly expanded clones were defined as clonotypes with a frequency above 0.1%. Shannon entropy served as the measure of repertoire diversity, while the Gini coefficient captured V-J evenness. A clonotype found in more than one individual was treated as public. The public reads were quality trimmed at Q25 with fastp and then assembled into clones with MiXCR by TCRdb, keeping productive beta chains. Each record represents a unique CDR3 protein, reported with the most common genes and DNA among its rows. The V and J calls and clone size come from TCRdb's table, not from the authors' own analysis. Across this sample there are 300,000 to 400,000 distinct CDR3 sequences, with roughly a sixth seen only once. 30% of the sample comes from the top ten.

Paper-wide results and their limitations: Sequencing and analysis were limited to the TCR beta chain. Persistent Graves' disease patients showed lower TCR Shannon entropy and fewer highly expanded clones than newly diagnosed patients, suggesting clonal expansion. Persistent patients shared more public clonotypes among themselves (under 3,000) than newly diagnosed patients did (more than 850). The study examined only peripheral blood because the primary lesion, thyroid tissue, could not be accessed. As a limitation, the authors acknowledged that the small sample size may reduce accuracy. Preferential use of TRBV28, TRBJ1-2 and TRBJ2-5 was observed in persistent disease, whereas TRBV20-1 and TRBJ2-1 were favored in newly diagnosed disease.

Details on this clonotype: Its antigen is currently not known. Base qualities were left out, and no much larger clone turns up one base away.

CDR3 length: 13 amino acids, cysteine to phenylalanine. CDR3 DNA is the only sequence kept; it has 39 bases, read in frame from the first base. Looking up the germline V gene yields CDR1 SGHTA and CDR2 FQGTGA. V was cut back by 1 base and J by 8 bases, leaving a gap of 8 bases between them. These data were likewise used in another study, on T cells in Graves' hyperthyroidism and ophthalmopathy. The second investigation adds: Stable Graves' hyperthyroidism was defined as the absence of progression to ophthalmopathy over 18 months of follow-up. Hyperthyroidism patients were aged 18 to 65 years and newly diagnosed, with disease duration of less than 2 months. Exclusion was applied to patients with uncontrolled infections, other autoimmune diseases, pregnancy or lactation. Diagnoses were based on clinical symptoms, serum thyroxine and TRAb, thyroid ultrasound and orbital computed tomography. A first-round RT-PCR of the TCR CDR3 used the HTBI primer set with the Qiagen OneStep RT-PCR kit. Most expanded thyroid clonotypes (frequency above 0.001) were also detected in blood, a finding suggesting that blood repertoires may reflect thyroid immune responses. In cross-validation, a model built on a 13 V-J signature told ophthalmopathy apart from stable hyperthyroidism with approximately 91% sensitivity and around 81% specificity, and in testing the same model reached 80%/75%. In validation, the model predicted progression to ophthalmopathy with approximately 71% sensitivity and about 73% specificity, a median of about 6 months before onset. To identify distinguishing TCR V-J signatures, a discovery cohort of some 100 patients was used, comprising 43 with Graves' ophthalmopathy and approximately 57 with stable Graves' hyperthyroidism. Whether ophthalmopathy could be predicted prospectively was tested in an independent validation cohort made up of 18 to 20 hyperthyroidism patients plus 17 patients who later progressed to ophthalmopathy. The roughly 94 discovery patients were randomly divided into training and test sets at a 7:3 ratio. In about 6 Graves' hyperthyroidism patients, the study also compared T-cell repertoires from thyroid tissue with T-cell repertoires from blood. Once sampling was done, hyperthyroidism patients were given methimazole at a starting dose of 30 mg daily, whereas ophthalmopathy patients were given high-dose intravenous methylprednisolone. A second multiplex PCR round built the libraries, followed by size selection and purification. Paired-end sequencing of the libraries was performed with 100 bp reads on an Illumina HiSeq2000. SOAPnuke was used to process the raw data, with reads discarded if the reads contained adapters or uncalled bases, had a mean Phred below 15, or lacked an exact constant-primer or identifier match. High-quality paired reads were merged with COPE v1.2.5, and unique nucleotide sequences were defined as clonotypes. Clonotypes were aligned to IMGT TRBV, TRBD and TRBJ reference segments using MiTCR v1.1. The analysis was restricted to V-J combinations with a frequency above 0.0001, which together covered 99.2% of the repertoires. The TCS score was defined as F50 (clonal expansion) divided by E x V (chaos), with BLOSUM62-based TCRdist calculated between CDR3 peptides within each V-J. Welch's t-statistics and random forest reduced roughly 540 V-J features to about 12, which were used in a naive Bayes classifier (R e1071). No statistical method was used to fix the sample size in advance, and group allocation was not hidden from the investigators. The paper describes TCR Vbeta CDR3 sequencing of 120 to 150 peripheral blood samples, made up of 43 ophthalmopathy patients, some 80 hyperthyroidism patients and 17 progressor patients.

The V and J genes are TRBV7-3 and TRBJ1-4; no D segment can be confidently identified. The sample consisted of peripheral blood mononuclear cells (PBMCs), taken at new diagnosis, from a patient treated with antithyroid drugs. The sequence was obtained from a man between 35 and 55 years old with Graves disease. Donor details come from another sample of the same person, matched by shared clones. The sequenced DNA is TGTGCCAGCAGCTTAAACCCCGGGGAAAAACTGTTTTTT. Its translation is CASSLNPGEKLFF.